This T cell receptor beta chain was captured in a study of cytomegalovirus exposure and HLA in healthy donors. Study at large: Membership in the Caucasian-associated ancestry cluster was found for about 84% of 350 to 450 genotyped donors.

Germline V CDR1 and CDR2: SEHNR, FQNEAQ (reference sequence). Trimming took 5 bases from V and 5 from J, leaving 21 bases between them. The CDR3 has 16 residues. In the PCR, 60 Vbeta and 13 Jbeta primers were used. Some clones are missing from TCRdb's copy, which holds only in-frame ones; the method was immunoSEQ multiplex PCR. The table shows about 160,000 clones, with about 75% occurring only once. The study, taken as a whole, reports: HLA-A and HLA-B allele assignments for most subjects were reportedly predicted accurately using TCR beta sequences.

On this clone: The target antigen is unknown.

Input material: PBMCs. The V call is TRBV7-9, the J call TRBJ2-5; possibly TRBD1 for D (5 bases). This receptor was identified in a female donor in good health and CMV-seronegative. As DNA, the CDR3 is TGTGCCAGCAGCCGCCAAAAGGCAGGGCCTTCTGAGACCCAGTACTTC. Its translation: CASSRQKAGPSETQYF.